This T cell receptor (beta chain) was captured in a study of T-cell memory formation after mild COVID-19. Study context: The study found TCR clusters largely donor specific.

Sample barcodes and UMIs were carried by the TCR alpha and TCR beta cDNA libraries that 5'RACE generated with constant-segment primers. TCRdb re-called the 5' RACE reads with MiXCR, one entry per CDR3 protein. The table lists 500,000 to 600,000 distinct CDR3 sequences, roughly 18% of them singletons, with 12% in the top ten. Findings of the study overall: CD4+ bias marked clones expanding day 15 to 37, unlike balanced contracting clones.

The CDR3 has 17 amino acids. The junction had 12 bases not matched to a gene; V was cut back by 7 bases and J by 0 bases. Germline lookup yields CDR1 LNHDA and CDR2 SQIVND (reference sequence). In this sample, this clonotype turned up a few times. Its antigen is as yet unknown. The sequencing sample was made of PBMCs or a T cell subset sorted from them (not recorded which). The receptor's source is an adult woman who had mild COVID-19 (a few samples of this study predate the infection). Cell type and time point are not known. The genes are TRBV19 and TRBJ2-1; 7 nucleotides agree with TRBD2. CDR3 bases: TGTGCCAGTACCGGCGATCTAGCGGCAAGCTCCTACAATGAGCAGTTCTTC. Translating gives CASTGDLAASSYNEQFF.